A single sample gave rise to the 16 T cell receptor beta chains below, sequenced in a study of early T cells in non-severe SARS-CoV-2 infection. TCRdb reanalysed the 5' RACE reads using MiXCR and keeps one entry per CDR3 protein. The sample has about 97,000 distinct CDR3 sequences, about 11% seen once. Specimen: whole blood, collected at baseline. Receptor source: an adult who was a healthcare worker with PCR-confirmed SARS-CoV-2 infection or an uninfected control (not recorded which).

This clonotype was seen a single time. The chain employs TRBV9 and TRBJ2-3; D not certain. CDR1 is SGDLS and CDR2 is YYNGEE in the germline V gene. This CDR3 is built from 15 residues. Trimming shortened V by 0 bases and J by 2 bases, and 10 bases separated the two germline ends. The CDR3 DNA reads as TGTGCCAGCAGCGTAGGAGGCTACCCCACAGATACGCAGTATTTT. It codes for CASSVGGYPTDTQYF.

This clonotype was seen a handful of times. The genes are TRBV28 and TRBJ1-3; no reliable D call. V gave up 6 bases and J gave up 0 bases, with 9 bases separating them. CDR3 length equals 14 residues. Germline V gene sequence: CDR1 MDHEN, CDR2 SYDVKM. The CDR3 DNA reads as TGTGCCAGCAGACTAGGGTCCTCTGGAAACACCATATATTTT. Its translation is CASRLGSSGNTIYF.

This chain uses TRBV4-3 with TRBJ1-4; TRBD1 agrees at 8 bases. Germline-derived CDR1 and CDR2 are LGHNA and YSLEER. This CDR3 contains 14 residues. V trimming: 4 bases; J trimming: 8 bases; junction bases outside the gene matches: 6. The CDR3 loop reads CASSPDRGREKLFF. In DNA form, the CDR3 reads TGCGCCAGCAGCCCTGACAGGGGACGGGAAAAACTGTTTTTT.

The sample holds many counts of this clonotype. The rearrangement uses TRBV15 and TRBJ2-1, with D possibly matching TRBD2 (7 bases). The CDR3 is 15 residues long. Germline V gives CDR1 LNHNV, CDR2 YYDKDF (reference sequence). Trimming cost V 3 bases and J 3 bases, with 12 bases left between them. CDR3 nucleotide sequence: TGTGCCACCAGCAGTGCGAGGGGGGGCTACAATGAGCAGTTCTTC. This gives the protein CATSSARGGYNEQFF.

This clonotype was counted at least ten times. V is TRBV9 and J is TRBJ2-7, with no clear D. V dropped 1 base and J dropped 2 bases, with 7 bases sitting between them. Germline CDR1 SGDLS, CDR2 YYNGEE. CDR3 length: 13 amino acids. DNA for the CDR3: TGTGCCAGCAGCGTATCGGAAGCCTACGAGCAGTACTTC. Encoded protein: CASSVSEAYEQYF. The complete variable domain, with remaining parts taken from reference TRBV9 and TRBJ2-7, reads DSGVTQTPKHLITATGQRVTLRCSPRSGDLSVYWYQQSLDQGLQFLIQYYNGEERAKGNILERFSAQQFPDLHSELNLSSLELGDSALYFCASSVSEAYEQYFGPGTRLTVT.

This clonotype was seen only a few times. The chain employs TRBV29-1 and TRBJ1-4; D unresolved. The CDR3 runs to 11 residues. Germline assignment: CDR1 SQVTM and CDR2 ANQGSEA. Trimming cost V 6 bases and J 8 bases, with 10 bases left between them. The CDR3: CSVQGGEKLFF. The DNA of the CDR3 is TGCAGCGTCCAAGGTGGGGAAAAACTGTTTTTT.

The chain couples TRBV3-1 to TRBJ2-2; D not certain. This CDR3 region has 15 residues. Germline CDR1 reads LGHDT; CDR2 reads YNNKEL (reference sequence). Trimming shortened V by 6 bases and J by 5 bases, and 16 bases separated the two germline ends. The CDR3 coding sequence is TGTGCCAGCAGTCGAGAAGTCCCCCTTACCGGGGAGCTGTTTTTT. Its protein product is CASSREVPLTGELFF. The full variable domain, in which reference TRBV3-1 and TRBJ2-2 provide the parts outside the CDR3, is DTAVSQTPKYLVTQMGNDKSIKCEQNLGHDTMYWYKQDSKKFLKIMFSYNNKELIINETVPNRFSPKSPDKAHLNLHINSLELGDSAVYFCASSREVPLTGELFFGEGSRLTVL.

This clonotype was seen more than once but under ten times. The V gene is TRBV19, the J gene TRBJ1-5, with no clear D. The CDR3 contains 13 residues. The germline CDR1 and CDR2 sequences are LNHDA and SQIVND (reference sequence). Between the trimmed V and J ends, which lost 5 bases and 6 bases, there was a span of 11 bases. CDR3 in amino acids: CASSRGVGQPQHF. The CDR3 bases are TGTGCCAGTAGTCGAGGAGTGGGTCAGCCCCAGCATTTT.

The chain carries TRBV20-1 and TRBJ2-2; 8 nucleotides align to TRBD1. Germline V gene sequence: CDR1 DFQATT, CDR2 SNEGSKA (reference sequence). V shed 7 bases and J 5 bases; nucleotides not matched to a gene: 15. The CDR3 loop spans 16 amino acids. The CDR3 sequence is CSVGGPRGQRTGELFF. Here the CDR3 DNA reads TGCAGTGTTGGCGGCCCCAGGGGGCAACGGACCGGGGAGCTGTTTTTT.

This chain connects TRBV14 to TRBJ1-4, with a possible D match to TRBD1 (5 bases). The germline V gene encodes CDR1 SGHDN and CDR2 FVKESK. Trimming cost V 5 bases and J 0 bases, with 10 bases left between them. The CDR3 runs to 15 residues. The CDR3 DNA sequence: TGTGCCAGCAGCAGGGACCGAGCAACTAATGAAAAACTGTTTTTT. It encodes CASSRDRATNEKLFF.

V gene TRBV18 combines with J gene TRBJ2-1, with D hard to call. The V end was cut by 0 bases, the J end by 11 bases, with 11 bases between. This CDR3 contains 13 residues. Germline-derived CDR1 and CDR2 are KGHSH and LQKENI. CDR3 sequence reads: CASSPPSGVKQFF. The CDR3, as DNA: TGTGCCAGCTCACCACCGTCGGGCGTAAAGCAGTTCTTC.

The chain is built from TRBV4-2 and TRBJ2-7, with a possible D match to TRBD2 (6 bases). Trimming pared 4 bases from V and 6 bases from J, leaving 16 bases between. CDR1 and CDR2 from the germline V gene are LGHNA and YNFKEQ. This CDR3 comprises 14 residues. DNA for the CDR3: TGTGCCAGCAGCCGGGAGGTCAGCGTAGGCGAGCAGTACTTC. Translation: CASSREVSVGEQYF.

The chain joins TRBV6-5 to TRBJ2-1, with 8 bases aligning to TRBD2. The CDR3 is 17 amino acids. The germline V gene encodes CDR1 MNHEY and CDR2 SVGAGI. The junction had 10 bases not matched to a gene; V was cut back by 0 bases and J by 6 bases. The CDR3: CASSYSNRGGFGNEQFF. CDR3 sequence (DNA): TGTGCCAGCAGTTACTCGAACCGGGGGGGCTTTGGCAATGAGCAGTTCTTC.

This clonotype was picked up a small number of times. The chain combines TRBV2 with TRBJ2-7; the D gene is possibly TRBD1 (5 bases). V dropped 6 bases and J dropped 0 bases, with 12 bases sitting between them. The CDR3 is 14 residues long. Germline loops: CDR1 SNHLY, CDR2 FYNNEI. CDR3 sequence (DNA): TGTGCCAGCAGACAGGATGGGGCCTCCTACGAGCAGTACTTC. Encoded protein: CASRQDGASYEQYF.

This clonotype has a handful of counts. J is TRBJ1-2 and V is TRBV5-8; D remains unclear. V shed 2 bases and J shed 7 bases, with 9 bases lying between them. The CDR3 length is 12 residues. Germline assignment: CDR1 SGHTS and CDR2 YDEGEE. CDR3 nucleotide sequence: TGTGCCAGCAGCTTCAACGGGGTTGGCTACACCTTC. It translates to CASSFNGVGYTF. Together with reference TRBV5-8 and TRBJ1-2, the CDR3 gives the full variable domain: EAGVTQSPTHLIKTRGQQATLRCSPISGHTSVYWYQQALGLGLQFLLWYDEGEERNRGNFPPRFSGRQFPNYSSELNVNALELEDSALYLCASSFNGVGYTFGSGTRLTVV.

The table lists this clonotype with a few counts. This chain connects TRBV27 to TRBJ2-7; 9 positions agree with TRBD1. This CDR3 has 17 residues. After removal of 3 bases from V and 2 bases from J, the junction contained 11 bases not matched to a gene. Germline CDR1 and CDR2: MNHEY and SMNVEV (reference sequence). CDR3 DNA: TGTGCCAGCAGTTTTCGGACCCCGGGACAGGGTCCCTACGAGCAGTACTTC. Translation gives CASSFRTPGQGPYEQYF.